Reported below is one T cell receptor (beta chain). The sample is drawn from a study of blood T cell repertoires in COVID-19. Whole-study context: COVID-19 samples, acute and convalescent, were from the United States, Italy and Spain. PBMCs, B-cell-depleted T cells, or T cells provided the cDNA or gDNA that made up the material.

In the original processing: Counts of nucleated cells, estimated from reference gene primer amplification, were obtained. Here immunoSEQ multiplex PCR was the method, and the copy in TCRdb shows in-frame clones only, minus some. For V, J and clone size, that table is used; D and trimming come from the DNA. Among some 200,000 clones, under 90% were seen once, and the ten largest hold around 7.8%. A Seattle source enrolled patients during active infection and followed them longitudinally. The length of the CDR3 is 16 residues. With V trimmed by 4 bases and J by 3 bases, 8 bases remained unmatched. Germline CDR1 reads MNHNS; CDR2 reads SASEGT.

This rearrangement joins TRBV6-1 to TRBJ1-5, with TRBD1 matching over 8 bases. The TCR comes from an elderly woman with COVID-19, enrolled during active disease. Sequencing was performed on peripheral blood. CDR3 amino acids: CASSARTGTFNQPQHF. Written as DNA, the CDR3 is TGTGCCAGCAGTGCCCGGACAGGGACATTCAATCAGCCCCAGCATTTT.